The 18 T cell receptor beta chains below all came from one sample that was sequenced in a study of post-analysis software for immune sequencing data. The study, taken as a whole, reports: There were five TRBV segments more frequent in patients than controls, and TRBV5-6, TRBV5-1 and TRBV20-1 were among them.

TCR beta cDNA libraries included unique molecular identifiers. TCRdb ran MiXCR on the PCR reads and lists one entry per CDR3 protein. This sample has 750,000 to 950,000 distinct CDR3 sequences, with 53% found just once. No antigen has been identified for these receptors. The material sequenced was blood. These TCRs come from a girl aged 5 to 17 with multiple sclerosis.

This rearrangement joins TRBV7-2 to TRBJ2-3; D gene uncertain. CDR1 is SGHTA, CDR2 FQGNSA, per germline. This CDR3 region has 12 residues. Between the trimmed V and J ends, which lost 5 bases and 10 bases, there was a span of 13 bases. CDR3 residues: CASSIWSQAQYF. The CDR3 DNA is TGTGCCAGCAGCATCTGGAGTCAGGCGCAGTATTTT. Full variable domain (outside the CDR3, taken from reference TRBV7-2 and TRBJ2-3): GAGVSQSPSNKVTEKGKDVELRCDPISGHTALYWYRQSLGQGLEFLIYFQGNSAPDKSGLPSDRFSAERTGGSVSTLTIQRTQQEDSAVYLCASSIWSQAQYFGPGTRLTVL.

This clonotype appeared a single time. This chain joins TRBV9 and TRBJ1-4; D perhaps matches TRBD1 (6 bases). CDR1 and CDR2 from the germline V gene are SGDLS and YYNGEE. Trimming removed 0 bases at V and 5 bases at J, with 11 bases between. This CDR3 contains 15 residues. DNA of the CDR3: TGTGCCAGCAGCGTAGACCAGGGGTTGAATGAAAAACTGTTTTTT. Protein sequence: CASSVDQGLNEKLFF.

CDR3 sequence (DNA): TGCGCCAGCAGCCCGGGACTAGCGGGAGGAGTGTCCAGCACAGATACGCAGTATTTT. Translating it yields CASSPGLAGGVSSTDTQYF. The V and J genes are TRBV5-1 and TRBJ2-3; 15 positions agree with TRBD2. Germline assignment: CDR1 SGHRS and CDR2 YFSETQ. V was pared by 4 bases and J by 0 bases, with 9 bases of the junction left unmatched. CDR3 length: 19 residues.

The rearrangement joins TRBV12-3 or TRBV12-4 to TRBJ2-3; perhaps D is TRBD1 or TRBD2 (5 bases each). The CDR3 runs to 15 residues. V lost 6 bases and J 5 bases, leaving 18 bases between the germline ends. The CDR3 DNA sequence: TGTGCCAGCAGACCCGGGACGTCCCAAAGAGATACGCAGTATTTT. Protein product: CASRPGTSQRDTQYF.

This clonotype was detected ten times or more. This chain uses TRBV20-1 with TRBJ2-1, with 8 bases aligning to TRBD1. Per the germline V gene, CDR1 is DFQATT and CDR2 is SNEGSKA (reference sequence). Losses at the gene ends were 1 base for V and 9 bases for J; bases not matched to a gene: 8. CDR3 length: 14 amino acids. The CDR3 DNA follows: TGCAGTGCTAGAGGACCACAGGGGGAGATTGAGCAGTTCTTC. Translating gives CSARGPQGEIEQFF.

This clonotype was found a few times. CDR3 in DNA: TGTGCTAGTGGTTTGGTATCGCGGCCGGGGAACACTGAAGCTTTCTTT. It is translated as CASGLVSRPGNTEAFF. V gene TRBV12-5 combines with J gene TRBJ1-1; no clear D gene. Germline-derived CDR1 and CDR2 are LGHNT and FRNRAP. CDR3 size: 16 residues. V was pared by 0 bases and J by 1 base, with 12 bases between. The variable domain in full, completed from reference TRBV12-5 and TRBJ1-1, reads DARVTQTPRHKVTEMGQEVTMRCQPILGHNTVFWYRQTMMQGLELLAYFRNRAPLDDSGMPKDRFSAEMPDATLATLKIQPSEPRDSAVYFCASGLVSRPGNTEAFFGQGTRLTVV.

V and J are TRBV20-1 and TRBJ2-7; D is unclear. V gave up 0 bases and J gave up 3 bases, with 3 bases separating them. Germline CDR1 is DFQATT and CDR2 is SNEGSKA (reference sequence). The CDR3 extends over 11 amino acids. The CDR3 nucleotides read TGCAGTGCTAGAGATAACTACGAGCAGTACTTC. Its protein is CSARDNYEQYF.

The chain joins TRBV6-2 or TRBV6-3 to TRBJ1-5; 10 nucleotides match TRBD1. In germline, CDR1 is MNHEY, CDR2 SVGEGT. V shed 7 bases, J shed 1 base, and the junction held 7 bases outside the gene matches. The CDR3 totals 16 residues. This chain's CDR3 is CASTLTGGRSNQPQHF. CDR3 DNA: TGTGCCAGCACCCTGACAGGGGGCAGGAGCAATCAGCCCCAGCATTTT.

This clonotype was seen a handful of times. The chain has TRBV12-3 or TRBV12-4 and TRBJ1-2; TRBD1 is a possible D gene (6 bases). Trimming took off 6 bases at V and 1 base at J, with 9 bases between the two ends. The length of the CDR3 is 13 residues. In DNA, the CDR3 is TGTGCCAGCAGACCAGGGGTTAACTATGGCTACACCTTC. Protein product: CASRPGVNYGYTF.

The genes are TRBV20-1 and TRBJ2-1; TRBD2 matches at 7 bases. The CDR3 spans 16 residues. Germline loops: CDR1 DFQATT, CDR2 SNEGSKA (reference sequence). V trimming: 3 bases; J trimming: 7 bases; junction bases outside the gene matches: 15. The CDR3, as DNA: TGCAGTGCTAGCCCCCCCAGGGCGGGAGCGGGGAATGAGCAGTTCTTC. Its translation is CSASPPRAGAGNEQFF.

This clonotype was found a few times. The chain employs TRBV7-2 and TRBJ2-3; tentatively, D is TRBD1 (6 bases). The germline CDR1 and CDR2 sequences are SGHTA and FQGNSA. V was clipped by 1 base and J by 4 bases, with 9 bases between them. The CDR3 totals 14 residues. CDR3 amino acids: CASSLGGRSDTQYF. The DNA of the CDR3 is TGTGCCAGCAGCTTAGGGGGGCGGTCAGATACGCAGTATTTT. Full variable domain (missing parts from reference TRBV7-2 and TRBJ2-3): GAGVSQSPSNKVTEKGKDVELRCDPISGHTALYWYRQSLGQGLEFLIYFQGNSAPDKSGLPSDRFSAERTGGSVSTLTIQRTQQEDSAVYLCASSLGGRSDTQYFGPGTRLTVL.

This clonotype was seen a handful of times. The rearrangement links TRBV7-3 to TRBJ2-1; 8 bases are a match to TRBD2. Germline-derived CDR1 and CDR2 are SGHTA and FQGTGA. This CDR3 comprises 14 residues. With 2 bases clipped from V and 5 bases from J, the junction kept 2 bases outside the gene matches. The CDR3 loop reads CASSLRGGNNEQFF. The DNA for the CDR3 is TGTGCCAGCAGCTTACGCGGGGGGAACAATGAGCAGTTCTTC.

The chain employs TRBV14 and TRBJ2-3; TRBD2 matches 10 bases. This CDR3 has 16 amino acids. Per the germline V gene, CDR1 is SGHDN and CDR2 is FVKESK. Trimming at V came to 2 bases and at J to 4 bases, leaving 6 bases not matched to a gene. CDR3 coding DNA: TGTGCCAGCAGCCAACGGCTAGCGGGAGTCCCAGATACGCAGTATTTT. Translated: CASSQRLAGVPDTQYF. The full variable domain, rest sourced from reference TRBV14 and TRBJ2-3, is EAGVTQFPSHSVIEKGQTVTLRCDPISGHDNLYWYRRVMGKEIKFLLHFVKESKQDESGMPNNRFLAERTGGTYSTLKVQPAELEDSGVYFCASSQRLAGVPDTQYFGPGTRLTVL.

The gene calls are TRBV5-5 and TRBJ2-1; D tentatively reads TRBD1 or TRBD2 (5 bases each). The CDR3 is 15 amino acids. The V end was cut by 4 bases, the J end by 4 bases, with 15 bases between. Germline CDR1 reads SGHKS; CDR2 reads YYEKEE (reference sequence). For the CDR3, the DNA is TGTGCCAGCAGCAAAGAGGGGATGGGGTACAATGAGCAGTTCTTC. This translates into CASSKEGMGYNEQFF.

V and J are TRBV29-1 and TRBJ2-7; TRBD1 matches 7 bases. Trimming cost V 8 bases and J 5 bases; bases outside gene matches: 9. From germline, CDR1 is SQVTM and CDR2 ANQGSEA. There are 12 residues in the CDR3. This CDR3 is CSYRQGWDEQYF. The CDR3 DNA is TGCAGCTATAGACAGGGATGGGACGAGCAGTACTTC.

The CDR3 loop is CASSGKEHQPQHF. In DNA, the CDR3 is TGCGCCAGCAGCGGAAAGGAGCATCAGCCCCAGCATTTT. This chain connects TRBV5-1 to TRBJ1-5; D remains ambiguous. Between the trimmed V and J ends, which lost 4 bases and 5 bases, there was a span of 10 bases. The CDR3 is made up of 13 amino acids. The V gene's germline CDR1 is SGHRS and CDR2 YFSETQ.

This chain's CDR3 is CASSLPTTSVTYEQYF. The CDR3 DNA sequence: TGTGCCAGCAGCTTACCAACGACTAGCGTAACCTACGAGCAGTACTTC. This chain uses TRBV7-2 with TRBJ2-7; 8 positions match TRBD2. The CDR3 is 16 residues long. Germline trimming cut 2 bases from V and 2 bases from J; bases unmatched to any gene: 8. Per germline, CDR1 SGHTA and CDR2 FQGNSA.

The chain employs TRBV29-1 and TRBJ1-1; tentative D call: TRBD1 (6 bases). Trimming left V 4 bases short and J 5 bases short, with 17 bases between. CDR3 length: 14 residues. The V gene's germline CDR1 is SQVTM and CDR2 ANQGSEA. Here the CDR3 DNA reads TGCAGCGTTGCCATGGAACAGGGACGAACTGAAGCTTTCTTT. This sequence encodes CSVAMEQGRTEAFF.